This TCR beta chain was retrieved from a study of cytomegalovirus exposure and HLA in healthy donors. Whole-study results and caveats: Investigators reported over 150 TCR beta chains as tied to cytomegalovirus. Earlier analysis yielded a pattern in which most TCR beta V segments were productive about 90% or about 30% of the time. In a later analysis, DRB1 alleles had the most associated TCRs; HLA-C alleles the fewest. Later analysis identified 17,000 or so TCR beta sequences associated with HLA alleles, using a false discovery rate threshold of 0.05.

In regard to this clone: What it binds is unknown.

PCR primers comprised 60 Vbeta and 13 Jbeta primers. Clones were read by immunoSEQ multiplex PCR, and TCRdb kept only the in-frame ones, dropping some. The sample contains over 150,000 clones, roughly 80% of which appear only once. CDR3 length: 15 residues. After removal of 3 bases from V and 5 bases from J, the junction contained 5 bases not matched to a gene. Germline lookup yields CDR1 MDHEN and CDR2 SYDVKM. Sample: PBMCs. This sequence was found in a girl aged 2-10 years in good health and CMV-seropositive. V gene TRBV28 combines with J gene TRBJ2-3; 10 positions match TRBD1. The CDR3 protein is CASSLGQGMVDTQYF. CDR3 nucleotide sequence: TGTGCCAGCAGTTTGGGACAGGGGATGGTAGATACGCAGTATTTT.